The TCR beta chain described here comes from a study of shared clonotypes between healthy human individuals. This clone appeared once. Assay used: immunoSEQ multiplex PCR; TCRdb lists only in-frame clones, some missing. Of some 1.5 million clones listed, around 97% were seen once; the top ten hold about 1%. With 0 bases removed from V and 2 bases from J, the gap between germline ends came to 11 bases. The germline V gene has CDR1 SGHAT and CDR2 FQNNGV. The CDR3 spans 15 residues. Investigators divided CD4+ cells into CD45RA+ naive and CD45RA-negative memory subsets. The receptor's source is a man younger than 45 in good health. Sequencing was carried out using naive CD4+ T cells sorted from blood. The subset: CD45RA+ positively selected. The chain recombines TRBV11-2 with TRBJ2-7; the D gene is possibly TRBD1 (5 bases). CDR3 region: CASSLDRKDTYEQYF. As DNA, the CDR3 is TGTGCCAGCAGCTTAGATAGGAAGGACACCTACGAGCAGTACTTC.